This passage covers 5 T cell receptor beta chains from one sample sequenced in a study of T-cell memory formation after mild COVID-19. TCRdb re-derived calls from the 5' RACE reads in MiXCR, one entry per CDR3 protein. The repertoire has a few hundred thousand distinct CDR3 sequences, roughly 17% of them found once; the top ten carry around 23%. Material for sequencing was PBMCs or a T cell subset sorted from them (not recorded which). These TCRs come from a man younger than 30 who had mild COVID-19 (a few samples of this study predate the infection). Cell type and time point are not known.

There are a few counts of this clonotype. The gene calls are TRBV6-6 and TRBJ1-1, with 7 bases that match TRBD1. V was pared by 6 bases and J by 6 bases, with 19 bases of the junction left unmatched. The germline V gene has CDR1 MNHNY and CDR2 SVGAGI (reference sequence). The CDR3 loop spans 17 amino acids. The CDR3 DNA is TGTGCCAGCAGCCGGATCCCCGACCCCCTGGGGACAGCTGAAGCTTTCTTT. Protein product: CASSRIPDPLGTAEAFF.

The chain recombines TRBV4-3 with TRBJ2-7; the match to TRBD2 covers 11 bases. Per germline, CDR1 LGHNA and CDR2 YSLEER. This CDR3 spans 15 amino acids. After removal of 4 bases from V and 1 base from J, the junction contained 3 bases not matched to a gene. CDR3 bases: TGCGCCAGCAGCCGGGGACTAGCGGATTCCTACGAGCAGTACTTC. This codes for CASSRGLADSYEQYF.

The chain joins TRBV18 to TRBJ2-5; 9 bases match TRBD1. The CDR3 has 14 residues. Per germline, CDR1 KGHSH and CDR2 LQKENI. With 4 bases clipped from V and 5 bases from J, the junction kept 5 bases outside the gene matches. CDR3 nucleotides: TGTGCCAGCTCACACGACAGGGGGGAGGAGACCCAGTACTTC. Protein sequence: CASSHDRGEETQYF.

In this sample, this clonotype turned up many times. The chain joins TRBV6-6 to TRBJ2-5; the D is unclear. The length of the CDR3 is 15 residues. Germline V gives CDR1 MNHNY, CDR2 SVGAGI (reference sequence). Trimming cost V 2 bases and J 4 bases, with 14 bases left between them. In DNA, the CDR3 is TGTGCCAGCAGTTACCCGGTGGCTCTCAGAGAGACCCAGTACTTC. This codes for CASSYPVALRETQYF.

This clonotype showed up just a few times. The chain couples TRBV12-3 or TRBV12-4 to TRBJ1-1; D unclear. Deletions cut 3 bases from V and 5 bases from J, with 13 bases between. This CDR3 is built from 14 residues. CDR3 coding DNA: TGTGCCAGCAGTTTCGCGGGCCGGGGAACTGAAGCTTTCTTT. Its protein is CASSFAGRGTEAFF.